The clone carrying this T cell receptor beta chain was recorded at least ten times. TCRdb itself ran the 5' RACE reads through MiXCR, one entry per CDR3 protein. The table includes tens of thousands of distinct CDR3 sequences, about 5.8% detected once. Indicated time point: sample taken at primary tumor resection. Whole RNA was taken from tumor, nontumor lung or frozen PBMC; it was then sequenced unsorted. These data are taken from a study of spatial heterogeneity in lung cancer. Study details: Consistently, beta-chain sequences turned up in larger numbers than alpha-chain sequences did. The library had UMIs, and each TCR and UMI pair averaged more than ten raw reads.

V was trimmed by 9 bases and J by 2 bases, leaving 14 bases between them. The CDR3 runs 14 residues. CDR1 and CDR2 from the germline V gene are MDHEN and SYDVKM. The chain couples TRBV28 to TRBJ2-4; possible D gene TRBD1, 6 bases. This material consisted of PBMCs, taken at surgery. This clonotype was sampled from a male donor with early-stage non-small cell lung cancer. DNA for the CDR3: TGTGCCAGGGAACGTACAGGGCCCAAAAACATTCAGTACTTC. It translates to CARERTGPKNIQYF. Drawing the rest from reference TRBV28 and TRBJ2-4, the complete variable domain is DVKVTQSSRYLVKRTGEKVFLECVQDMDHENMFWYRQDPGLGLRLIYFSYDVKMKEKGDIPEGYSVSREKKERFSLILESASTNQTSMYLCARERTGPKNIQYFGAGTRLSVL.